The present T cell receptor (beta chain) was sequenced within a study of cytomegalovirus exposure and HLA in healthy donors. Study results and caveats: Previously analyzed data showed that most TCR beta V segments were productive at a frequency of about 90% or about 30%.

This CDR3 region has 13 residues. Germline-derived CDR1 and CDR2 are MDHEN and SYDVKM. Unmatched junction bases numbered 4, after V lost 6 bases and J lost 7 bases. Regarding this clone: The antigen is undetermined.

Primers: 60 Vbeta forward and 13 Jbeta reverse. The method was immunoSEQ multiplex PCR; TCRdb's version includes in-frame clones alone and lacks a portion of them. The sample consists of tens of thousands of clones, approximately 63% of them appearing once. This clonotype was sampled from a woman between 50 and 59 years old in good health and CMV-seropositive. This rearrangement joins TRBV28 to TRBJ1-5, with 9 bases aligning to TRBD1. The sample consisted of PBMCs. The CDR3: CASRVTGGQPQHF. The CDR3 nucleotides are TGTGCCAGCAGGGTAACAGGGGGCCAGCCCCAGCATTTT.